The 2 T cell receptor beta chains presented below share a single source sample, sequenced in a study of blood T cell repertoires in COVID-19. Clones were read by immunoSEQ multiplex PCR, and TCRdb kept only the in-frame ones, dropping some. Of roughly 230,000 clones listed, 82% are singletons. Source material: PBMCs or T cells enriched from blood (not recorded which). These receptors all stem from an older woman who had recovered from COVID-19.

This chain uses TRBV6-5 with TRBJ2-1; 9 positions agree with TRBD2. The CDR3 totals 16 residues. V was pared by 0 bases and J by 4 bases, with 4 bases of the junction left unmatched. CDR1 is MNHEY and CDR2 is SVGAGI in the germline V gene. CDR3 bases: TGTGCCAGCAGTTACTCGCTCGCGGGGGGGTACAATGAGCAGTTCTTC. Translation: CASSYSLAGGYNEQFF.

This chain joins TRBV18 and TRBJ2-5; 9 bases line up with TRBD2. V lost 0 bases and J lost 0; bases outside the gene matches: 5. The CDR3 spans 17 residues. Germline CDR1 is KGHSH and CDR2 is LQKENI. CDR3 nucleotides: TGTGCCAGCTCACCACCGGCTAGCGGGAACAACCAAGAGACCCAGTACTTC. This encodes CASSPPASGNNQETQYF.